A selection of T cell receptor beta chains follows, all from one sample in a study of long-term antiretroviral therapy in people with HIV. Profiled with immunoSEQ multiplex PCR; TCRdb holds only in-frame clones, not every one. The sample records under 20,000 clones, under 85% being singletons. Sequenced here: unsorted PBMCs, sampled 3.1 to 3.3 years after starting antiretroviral therapy. The source of these receptors is a woman in her forties with HIV. Each CDR3 is given with its conserved first and last residue. A D gene is named only where the DNA matches it firmly.

D	J	V	CDR3
TRBD1	TRBJ2-3	TRBV7-9	CASSYSRTGKTDTQYF
.	TRBJ1-5	TRBV30	CAWSYGYNQPQHF
.	TRBJ2-7	TRBV6-6	CASSYPTGYEQYF
.	TRBJ1-2	TRBV29-1	CSVVLDTGGYTF
.	TRBJ1-1	TRBV5-6	CASSLAGRYTEAFF
.	TRBJ1-4	TRBV2	CASSEVEKLFF
.	TRBJ2-2	TRBV6-5	CASSRFGANTGELFF
.	TRBJ2-7	TRBV23-1	CASSQSNNTGAYEQYF
.	TRBJ1-4	TRBV6-6	CASTEPGGGNEKLFF
TRBD1	TRBJ2-5	TRBV5-4	CASSLSKTGGETQYF
.	TRBJ2-5	TRBV5-5	CASSPTGQETQYF
TRBD1	TRBJ1-1	TRBV5-4	CASSLGQGSVLMNTEAFF
TRBD2	TRBJ2-7	TRBV7-2	CASSSLAGAQRRYEQYF
.	TRBJ1-2	TRBV4-3	CASSQDWAVRSNGYTF
.	TRBJ1-2	TRBV6-5	CASTRGGHGYTF
TRBD2	TRBJ2-1	TRBV30	CASHGTSGGNEQFF
.	TRBJ1-3	TRBV27	CASSWDPSGNTIYF
.	TRBJ1-4	TRBV10-3	CAISDIGGRTNEKLFF
TRBD1	TRBJ1-4	TRBV6-1	CASSVGQGPNEKLFF
.	TRBJ2-5	TRBV5-1	CASSLGGGGETQYF
.	TRBJ1-3	TRBV6-1	CASSSLGAGNTIYF
TRBD1	TRBJ1-2	TRBV5-4	CASRRTGGPLYYGYTF
.	TRBJ2-7	TRBV7-2	CASSSTSSYEQYF
.	TRBJ1-3	TRBV7-9	CASSTRGRSGNTIYF
.	TRBJ2-1	TRBV13	CASSPAGAPNEQFF
TRBD1	TRBJ2-5	TRBV7-9	CASSPGTGGIGVIQETQYF
TRBD2	TRBJ2-5	TRBV6-5	CASSYGAGGQETQYF
TRBD1	TRBJ2-5	TRBV7-9	CASSPRQGPQETQYF
.	TRBJ1-1	TRBV29-1	CSVSLSQNTEAFF
.	TRBJ1-1	TRBV29-1	CSVGGYGGMGDTEAFF
.	TRBJ2-5	TRBV5-4	CASSFGGRKETQYF
.	TRBJ1-2	TRBV7-9	CASSLGGAHYGYTF
.	TRBJ2-1	TRBV5-4	CASSLSPPNEQFF
TRBD1	TRBJ1-3	TRBV6-1	CASSAPGGPSSGNTIYF
.	TRBJ2-5	TRBV7-9	CASSRPVGLQETQYF
TRBD2	TRBJ2-5	TRBV30	CAWRLAGETQYF
.	TRBJ2-2	TRBV6-1	CASSEQGNTGELFF
.	TRBJ1-2	TRBV25-1	CASSGVGGRSYGYTF
TRBD1	TRBJ1-2	TRBV25-1	CASSEAAGTGRYGYTF
TRBD1	TRBJ2-1	TRBV5-6	CASSLERTGGDEQFF
.	TRBJ1-3	TRBV5-5	CASSRSGTSSGNTIYF
TRBD1	TRBJ1-6	TRBV7-9	CASSRDSQNSPLHF
TRBD1	TRBJ2-7	TRBV4-3	CASSQGTGKYEQYF
TRBD1	TRBJ1-6	TRBV6-5	CASSYGDSNSPLHF
.	TRBJ1-2	TRBV7-9	CASSAIARDLLAYGYTF
.	TRBJ2-7	TRBV4-1	CASSSPDLSSYEQYF
TRBD1	TRBJ2-7	TRBV7-9	CASSPTGQGGEQYF
TRBD1	TRBJ2-7	TRBV6-6	CASRRQGSYEQYF
.	TRBJ1-4	TRBV7-9	CASSLTAGGNEKLFF
TRBD1	TRBJ2-7	TRBV27	CASSPRGTGFKYEQYF
TRBD1	TRBJ2-7	TRBV5-1	CASRESAGGSYEQYF
.	TRBJ2-2	TRBV13	CASSSRWGAAGELFF
.	TRBJ1-1	TRBV6-6	CASSYSGTTNTEAFF
.	TRBJ1-1	TRBV29-1	CSAPQRGRNTEAFF
TRBD1	TRBJ1-1	TRBV30	CARSLGQGTEAFF
.	TRBJ1-2	TRBV18	CASSPSTGTLGGYTF
.	TRBJ1-2	TRBV2	CASGVGEGYGYTF
.	TRBJ1-1	TRBV6-5	CASRSGGGANTEAFF
.	TRBJ1-1	TRBV5-5	CASSYRTMNTEAFF
TRBD2	TRBJ2-2	TRBV6-5	CASSSGLANTGELFF